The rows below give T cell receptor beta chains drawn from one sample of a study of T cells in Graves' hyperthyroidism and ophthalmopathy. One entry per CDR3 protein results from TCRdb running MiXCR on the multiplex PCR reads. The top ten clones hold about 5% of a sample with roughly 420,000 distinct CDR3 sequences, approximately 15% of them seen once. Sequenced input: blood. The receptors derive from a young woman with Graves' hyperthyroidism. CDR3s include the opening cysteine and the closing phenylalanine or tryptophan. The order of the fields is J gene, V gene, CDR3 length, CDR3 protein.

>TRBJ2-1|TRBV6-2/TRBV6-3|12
CASRTGYNEQFF
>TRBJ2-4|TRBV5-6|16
CASSPTPGTGKNIQYF
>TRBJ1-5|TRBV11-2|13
CASSPRSGQPQHF
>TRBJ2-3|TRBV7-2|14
CASSLEVSADTQYF
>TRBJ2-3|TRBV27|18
CASSLSNLILTSEDTQYF
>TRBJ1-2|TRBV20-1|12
CSAQRTGRGYTF
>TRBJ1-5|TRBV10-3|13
CANRQGSNQPQHF
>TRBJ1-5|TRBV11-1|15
CASSFPVGSNQPQHF
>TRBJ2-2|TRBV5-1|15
CASSLALGNTGELFF
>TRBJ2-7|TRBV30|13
CAWTRGGAYEQYF
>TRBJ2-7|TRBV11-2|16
CASSLGGTGGLYEQYF
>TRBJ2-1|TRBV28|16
CASSPAGASRYNEQFF
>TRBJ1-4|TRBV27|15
CASSDAKTTNEKLFF
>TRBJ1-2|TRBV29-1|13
CSGGQRGGYGYTF
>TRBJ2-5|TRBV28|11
CAISGRETQYF
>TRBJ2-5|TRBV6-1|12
CATSLGTGWEYF
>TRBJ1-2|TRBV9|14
CASSVDGGDYGYTF
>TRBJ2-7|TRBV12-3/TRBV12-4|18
CARASEGLKRISSYEQYF
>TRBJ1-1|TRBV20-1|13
CSAPKQGWTEAFF
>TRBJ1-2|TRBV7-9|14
CASSLGAPLRGYTF
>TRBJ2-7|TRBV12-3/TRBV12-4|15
CASSRRPLGPYEQYF
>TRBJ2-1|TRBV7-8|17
CASSLVEGRGGYNEQFF
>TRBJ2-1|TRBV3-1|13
CASSQDEGNEQFF
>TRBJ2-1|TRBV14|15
CASSQLGTAIKEQFF
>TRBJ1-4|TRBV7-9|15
CASSQQAGANEKLFF
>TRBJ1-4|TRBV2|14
CASTQGQGGEKLFF
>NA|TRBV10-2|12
CASSRSSYEQFF
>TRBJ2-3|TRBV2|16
CASSETSGRLTDTQYF
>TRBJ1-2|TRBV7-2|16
CASSLEGGGTGGGYTF
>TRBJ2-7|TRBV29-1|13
CSVDVGSSYEQYF
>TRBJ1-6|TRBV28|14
CASGVQGENSPLHF
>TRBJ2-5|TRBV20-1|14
CSARSPWGQETQYF
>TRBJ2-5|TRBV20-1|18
CSARDPSGTSGAPETQYF
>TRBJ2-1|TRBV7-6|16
CASSFTDRLTYNEQFF
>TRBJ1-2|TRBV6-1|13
CASSESVAYGYTF
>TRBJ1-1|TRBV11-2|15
CASSLDWTLNTEAFF
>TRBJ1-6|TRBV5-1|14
CASSLPQGNSPLHF
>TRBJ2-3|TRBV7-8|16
CASTLYLGDSTDTQYF
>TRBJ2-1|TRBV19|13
CASSKGLVGEQFF
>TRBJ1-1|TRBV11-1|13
CASSPSDDTEAFF
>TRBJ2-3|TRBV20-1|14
CSALAGIGTDTQYF
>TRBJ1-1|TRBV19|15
CASSINPGGNTEAFF
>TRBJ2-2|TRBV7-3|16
CASSLGSGAGTGELFF
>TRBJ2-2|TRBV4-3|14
CASSQEPYTGELFF
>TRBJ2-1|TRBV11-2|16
CASRPPGTSAFNEQFF
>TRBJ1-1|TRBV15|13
CATSRSTGPEAFF
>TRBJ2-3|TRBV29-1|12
CSVAQGTDTQYF
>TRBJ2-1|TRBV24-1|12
CATRGAGDEQFF
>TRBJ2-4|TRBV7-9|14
CASSLAGPQYIQYF
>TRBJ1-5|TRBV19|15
CASSIEGHVNQPQHF
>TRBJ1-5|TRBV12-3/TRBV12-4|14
CASTVRGPNQPQHF
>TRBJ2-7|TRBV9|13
CASSVGTAAEQYF
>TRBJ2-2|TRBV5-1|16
CASSLAPLANTGELFF
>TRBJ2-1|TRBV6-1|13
CASSGVPGNEQFF